Presented here are 8 T cell receptor beta chains from one specimen sequenced in a study of regulatory T cells in long-lasting Graves disease. Time point given: newly diagnosed GD, antithyroid drugs for less than 3 months. Construction of the TCR library relied on RNA isolated from PBMCs. Investigators prepared the TCR beta libraries by applying iRepertoire HTBI primers and Arm-PCR of CDR3 regions. TCRdb passed the multiplex PCR reads through MiXCR, listing each CDR3 protein once. The sample lists around 500,000 distinct CDR3 sequences; around 15% were seen once. This same sample was also part of a study on T cells in Graves' hyperthyroidism and ophthalmopathy.

The sample in question was peripheral blood mononuclear cells (PBMCs), obtained at new diagnosis, from a patient treated with antithyroid drugs. The receptors were gathered from a woman aged 35-65 years with Graves disease.

This chain joins TRBV7-3 and TRBJ2-2; tentatively, D is TRBD2 (5 bases). This CDR3 has 14 residues. Trimming removed 5 bases from V and 3 bases from J, with 10 bases in between. Germline values: CDR1 SGHTA, CDR2 FQGTGA. The CDR3 region is CASSEEGYTGELFF. DNA for the CDR3: TGTGCCAGCAGCGAAGAGGGTTACACCGGGGAGCTGTTTTTT.

V and J are TRBV6-2 or TRBV6-3 and TRBJ2-2, with TRBD2 identical over 12 bases. The CDR3 is 17 residues long. Germline loops: CDR1 MNHEY, CDR2 SVGEGT. The V segment lost 4 bases and the J segment 6 bases; nucleotides outside the gene matches: 9. Here the CDR3 DNA reads TGTGCCAGCAGTTTACTAGCGGGGGGTGACTTCCCCGGGGAGCTGTTTTTT. It yields the protein CASSLLAGGDFPGELFF.

This clonotype appeared many times. The chain uses TRBV18 and TRBJ2-3; D call uncertain. Trimming cost V 0 bases and J 6 bases, with 7 bases left between them. The CDR3 sequence is 13 residues long. Germline V gene lookup returns CDR1 KGHSH and CDR2 LQKENI. The chain's CDR3 is CASSPPSVDTQYF. The CDR3 bases are TGTGCCAGCTCACCACCATCTGTGGATACGCAGTATTTT. Based on the CDR3 plus reference TRBV18 and TRBJ2-3, the full variable domain is NAGVMQNPRHLVRRRGQEARLRCSPMKGHSHVYWYRQLPEEGLKFMVYLQKENIIDESGMPKERFSAEFPKEGPSILRIQQVVRGDSAAYFCASSPPSVDTQYFGPGTRLTVL.

This clonotype was picked up many times. The chain joins TRBV18 to TRBJ2-3, with D uncertain. The germline V gene has CDR1 KGHSH and CDR2 LQKENI. Between the trimmed V and J ends, which lost 3 bases and 1 base, there was a span of 14 bases. This CDR3 is built from 16 residues. CDR3 sequence: CASSPDHSGGTDTQYF. The DNA of the CDR3 is TGTGCCAGCTCACCCGACCATAGTGGGGGCACAGATACGCAGTATTTT.

This clonotype was found many times. The J gene is TRBJ2-2, the V gene TRBV6-1, with 9 bases identical to TRBD1. There are 15 residues in the CDR3. Germline CDR1 is MNHNS and CDR2 is SASEGT. The ends lost 6 bases at V and 6 bases at J; junction bases unmatched: 8. This CDR3 is CASRTGQGYAGELFF. The CDR3 DNA is TGTGCCAGCAGGACTGGACAGGGGTACGCCGGGGAGCTGTTTTTT.

This clonotype has ten or more counts. This sequence joins TRBV30 and TRBJ2-5; no reliable D call. Germline loops: CDR1 GTSNPN, CDR2 SVGIG (reference sequence). V was shortened by 0 bases and J by 5 bases, with 13 bases between the two germline ends. There are 14 residues in the CDR3. The CDR3 protein is CAWSVRFPPETQYF. CDR3 nucleotide sequence: TGTGCCTGGAGTGTACGCTTTCCTCCGGAGACCCAGTACTTC.

This clonotype was detected only a few times. The chain links TRBV6-1 to TRBJ1-6, with TRBD1 as a possible D gene (6 bases). The CDR3 has 15 residues. Germline V CDR1 and CDR2: MNHNS, SASEGT. V was cut by 2 bases and J by 11 bases, with 16 bases left in between. CDR3 bases: TGTGCCAGCAGTGAAAGACAGGAACGTTCGACACCCCTCCACTTT. This codes for CASSERQERSTPLHF.

The rearrangement uses TRBV20-1 and TRBJ2-2, with D perhaps matching TRBD1 (5 bases). V was cut by 2 bases and J by 3 bases, with 10 bases left in between. This CDR3 is 14 amino acids long. Germline CDR1 and CDR2: DFQATT and SNEGSKA (reference sequence). CDR3 sequence: CSARPRVDTGELFF. The CDR3 DNA follows: TGCAGTGCTAGACCCAGGGTAGACACCGGGGAGCTGTTTTTT.